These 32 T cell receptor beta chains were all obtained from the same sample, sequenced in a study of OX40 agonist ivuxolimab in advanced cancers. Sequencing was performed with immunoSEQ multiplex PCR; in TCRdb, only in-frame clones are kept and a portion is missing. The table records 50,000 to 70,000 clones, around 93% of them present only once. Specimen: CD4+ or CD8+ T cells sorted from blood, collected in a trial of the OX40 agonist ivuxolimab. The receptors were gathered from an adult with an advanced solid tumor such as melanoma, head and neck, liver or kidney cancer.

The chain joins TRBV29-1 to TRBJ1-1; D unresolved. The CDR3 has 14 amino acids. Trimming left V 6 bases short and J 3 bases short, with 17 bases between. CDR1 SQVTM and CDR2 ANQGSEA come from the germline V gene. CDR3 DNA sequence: TGCAGCGTCAACAGAGAGTTGGGGTACACTGAAGCTTTCTTT. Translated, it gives CSVNRELGYTEAFF. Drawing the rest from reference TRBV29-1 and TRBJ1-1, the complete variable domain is SAVISQKPSRDICQRGTSLTIQCQVDSQVTMMFWYRQQPGQSLTLIATANQGSEATYESGFVIDKFPISRPNLTFSTLTVSNMSPEDSSIYLCSVNRELGYTEAFFGQGTRLTVV.

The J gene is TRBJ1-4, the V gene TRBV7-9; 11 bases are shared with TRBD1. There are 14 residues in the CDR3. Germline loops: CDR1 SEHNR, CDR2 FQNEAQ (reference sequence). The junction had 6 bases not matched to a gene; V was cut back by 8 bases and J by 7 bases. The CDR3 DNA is TGTGCCAGCTCTCGGACAGGGGGCAGTGAAAAACTGTTTTTT. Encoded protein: CASSRTGGSEKLFF. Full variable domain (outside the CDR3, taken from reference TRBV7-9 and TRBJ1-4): DTGVSQNPRHKITKRGQNVTFRCDPISEHNRLYWYRQTLGQGPEFLTYFQNEAQLEKSRLLSDRFSAERPKGSFSTLEIQRTEQGDSAMYLCASSRTGGSEKLFFGSGTQLSVL.

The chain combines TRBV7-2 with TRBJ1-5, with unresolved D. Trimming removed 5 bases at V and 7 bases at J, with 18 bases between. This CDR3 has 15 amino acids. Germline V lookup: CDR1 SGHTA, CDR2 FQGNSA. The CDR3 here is CASSPRAAEVQPQHF. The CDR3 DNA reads TGTGCCAGCAGCCCCCGGGCGGCAGAAGTCCAGCCCCAGCATTTT. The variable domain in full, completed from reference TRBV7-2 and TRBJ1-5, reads GAGVSQSPSNKVTEKGKDVELRCDPISGHTALYWYRQSLGQGLEFLIYFQGNSAPDKSGLPSDRFSAERTGGSVSTLTIQRTQQEDSAVYLCASSPRAAEVQPQHFGDGTRLSIL.

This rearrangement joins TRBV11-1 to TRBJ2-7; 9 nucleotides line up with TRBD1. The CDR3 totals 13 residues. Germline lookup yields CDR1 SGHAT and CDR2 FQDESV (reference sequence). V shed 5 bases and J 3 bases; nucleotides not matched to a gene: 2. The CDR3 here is CASSRTGDYEQYF. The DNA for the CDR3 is TGTGCCAGCAGCCGGACAGGGGACTACGAGCAGTACTTC.

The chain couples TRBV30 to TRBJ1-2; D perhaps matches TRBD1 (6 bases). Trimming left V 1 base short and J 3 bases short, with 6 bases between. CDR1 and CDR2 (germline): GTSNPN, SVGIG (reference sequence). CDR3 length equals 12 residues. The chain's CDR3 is CAWSGTDYGYTF. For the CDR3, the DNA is TGTGCCTGGAGTGGGACAGACTATGGCTACACCTTC.

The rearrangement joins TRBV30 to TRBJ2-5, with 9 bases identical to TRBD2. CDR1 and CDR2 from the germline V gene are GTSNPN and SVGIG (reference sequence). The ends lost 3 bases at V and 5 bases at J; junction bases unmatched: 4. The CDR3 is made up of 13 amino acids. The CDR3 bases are TGTGCCTGGAGCCCGAGCGGGAGGGAGACCCAGTACTTC. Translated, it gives CAWSPSGRETQYF.

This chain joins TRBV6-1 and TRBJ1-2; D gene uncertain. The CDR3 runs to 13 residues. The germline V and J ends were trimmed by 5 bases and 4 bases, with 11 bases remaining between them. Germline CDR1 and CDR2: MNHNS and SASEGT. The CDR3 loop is CASSRGEFYGYTF. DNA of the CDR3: TGTGCCAGCAGTCGCGGAGAATTCTATGGCTACACCTTC.

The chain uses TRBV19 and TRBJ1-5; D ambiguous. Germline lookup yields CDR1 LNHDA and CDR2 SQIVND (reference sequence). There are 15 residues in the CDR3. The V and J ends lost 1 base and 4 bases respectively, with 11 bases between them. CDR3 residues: CASSIVPSTNQPQHF. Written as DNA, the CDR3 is TGTGCCAGTAGTATAGTCCCAAGTACAAATCAGCCCCAGCATTTT.

The DNA for the CDR3 is TGTGCCAGCAGCTCGGGCTCCGCACCCTCCGAGCAGTACTTC. Residues: CASSSGSAPSEQYF. This chain joins TRBV7-2 and TRBJ2-7; no firm D call. Germline V gene sequence: CDR1 SGHTA, CDR2 FQGNSA. Trimming removed 4 bases at V and 6 bases at J, with 16 bases between. The CDR3 is made up of 14 amino acids.

The CDR3 reads CASSFDAGVREFF. In DNA form, the CDR3 reads TGTGCCAGCAGCTTCGACGCGGGGGTTCGGGAGTTCTTC. The chain links TRBV7-2 to TRBJ2-1, with 7 bases that match TRBD2. CDR3 length: 13 amino acids. From germline, CDR1 is SGHTA and CDR2 FQGNSA. J gave up 14 bases and V 3 bases, and 10 bases lay outside the gene matches.

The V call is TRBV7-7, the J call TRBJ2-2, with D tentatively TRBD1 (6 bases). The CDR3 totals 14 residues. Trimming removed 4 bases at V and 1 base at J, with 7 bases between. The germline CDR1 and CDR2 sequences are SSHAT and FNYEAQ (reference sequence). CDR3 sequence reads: CASSSTGNTGELFF. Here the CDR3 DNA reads TGTGCCAGCAGCTCGACAGGGAACACCGGGGAGCTGTTTTTT. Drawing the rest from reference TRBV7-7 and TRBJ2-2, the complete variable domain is GAGVSQSPRYKVTKRGQDVTLRCDPISSHATLYWYQQALGQGPEFLTYFNYEAQPDKSGLPSDRFSAERPEGSISTLTIQRTEQRDSAMYRCASSSTGNTGELFFGEGSRLTVL.

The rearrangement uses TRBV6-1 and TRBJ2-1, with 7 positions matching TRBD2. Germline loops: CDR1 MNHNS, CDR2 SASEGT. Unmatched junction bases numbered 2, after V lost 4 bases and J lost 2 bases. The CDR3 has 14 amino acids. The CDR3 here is CASSASGAYNEQFF. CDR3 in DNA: TGTGCCAGCAGTGCAAGCGGGGCCTACAATGAGCAGTTCTTC.

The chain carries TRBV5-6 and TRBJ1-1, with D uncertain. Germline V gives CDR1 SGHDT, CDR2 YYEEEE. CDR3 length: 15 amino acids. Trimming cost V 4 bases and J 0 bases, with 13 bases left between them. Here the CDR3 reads CASSLRWQLNTEAFF. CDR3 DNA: TGTGCCAGCAGCCTACGATGGCAACTGAACACTGAAGCTTTCTTT.

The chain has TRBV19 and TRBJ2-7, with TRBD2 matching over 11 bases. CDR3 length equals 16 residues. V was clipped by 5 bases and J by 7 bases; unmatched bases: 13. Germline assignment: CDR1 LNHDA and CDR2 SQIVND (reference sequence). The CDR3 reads CASSRLGGTSGKEQYF. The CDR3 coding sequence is TGTGCCAGTAGTCGCCTCGGGGGGACTAGCGGTAAGGAGCAGTACTTC.

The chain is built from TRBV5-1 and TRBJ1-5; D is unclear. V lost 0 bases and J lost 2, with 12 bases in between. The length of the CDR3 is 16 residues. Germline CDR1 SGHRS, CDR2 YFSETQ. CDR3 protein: CASSLDSGEGNQPQHF. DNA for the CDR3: TGCGCCAGCAGCTTGGATTCCGGTGAGGGCAATCAGCCCCAGCATTTT.

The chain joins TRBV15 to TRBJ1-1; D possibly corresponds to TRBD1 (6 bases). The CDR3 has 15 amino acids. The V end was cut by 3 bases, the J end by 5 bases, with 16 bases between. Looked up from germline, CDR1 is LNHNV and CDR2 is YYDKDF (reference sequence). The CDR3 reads CATSSLWGRGTEAFF. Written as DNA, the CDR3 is TGTGCCACCAGCAGTTTGTGGGGGCGAGGGACTGAAGCTTTCTTT.

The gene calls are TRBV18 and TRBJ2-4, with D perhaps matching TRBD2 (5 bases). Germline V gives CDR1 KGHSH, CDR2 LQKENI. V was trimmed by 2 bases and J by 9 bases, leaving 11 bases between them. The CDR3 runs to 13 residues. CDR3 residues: CASSPAPSGIQYF. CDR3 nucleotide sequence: TGTGCCAGCTCACCAGCGCCCAGCGGCATTCAGTACTTC. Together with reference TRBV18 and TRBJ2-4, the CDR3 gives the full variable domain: NAGVMQNPRHLVRRRGQEARLRCSPMKGHSHVYWYRQLPEEGLKFMVYLQKENIIDESGMPKERFSAEFPKEGPSILRIQQVVRGDSAAYFCASSPAPSGIQYFGAGTRLSVL.

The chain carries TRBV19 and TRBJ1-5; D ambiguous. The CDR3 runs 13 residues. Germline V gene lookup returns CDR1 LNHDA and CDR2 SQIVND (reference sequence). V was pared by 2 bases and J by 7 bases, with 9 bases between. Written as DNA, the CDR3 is TGTGCCAGTAGTATAATGGTTGGCCAGCCCCAGCATTTT. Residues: CASSIMVGQPQHF.

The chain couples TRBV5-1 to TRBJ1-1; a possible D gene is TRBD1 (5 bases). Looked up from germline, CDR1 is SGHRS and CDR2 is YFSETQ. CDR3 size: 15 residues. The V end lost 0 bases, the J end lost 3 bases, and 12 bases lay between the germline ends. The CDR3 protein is CASSLVAGQDTEAFF. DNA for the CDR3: TGCGCCAGCAGCTTGGTGGCAGGGCAGGACACTGAAGCTTTCTTT.

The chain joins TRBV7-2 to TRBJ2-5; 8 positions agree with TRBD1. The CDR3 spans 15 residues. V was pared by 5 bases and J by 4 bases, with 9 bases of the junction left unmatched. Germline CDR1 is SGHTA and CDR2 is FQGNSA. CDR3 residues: CASSTQSTGAETQYF. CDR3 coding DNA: TGTGCCAGCAGCACACAATCGACAGGGGCAGAGACCCAGTACTTC.

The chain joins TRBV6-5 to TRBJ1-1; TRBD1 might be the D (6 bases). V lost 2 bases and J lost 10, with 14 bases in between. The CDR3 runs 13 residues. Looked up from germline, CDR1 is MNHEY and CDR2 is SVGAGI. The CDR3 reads CASSYRRTDGAFF. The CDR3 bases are TGTGCCAGCAGTTACAGAAGGACAGATGGAGCTTTCTTT.

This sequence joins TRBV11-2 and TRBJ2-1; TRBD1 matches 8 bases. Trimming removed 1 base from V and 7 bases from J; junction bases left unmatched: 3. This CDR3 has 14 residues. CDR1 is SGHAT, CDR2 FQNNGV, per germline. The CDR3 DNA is TGTGCCAGCAGCTTAGGGACAGGGCGGAATGAGCAGTTCTTC. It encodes CASSLGTGRNEQFF.

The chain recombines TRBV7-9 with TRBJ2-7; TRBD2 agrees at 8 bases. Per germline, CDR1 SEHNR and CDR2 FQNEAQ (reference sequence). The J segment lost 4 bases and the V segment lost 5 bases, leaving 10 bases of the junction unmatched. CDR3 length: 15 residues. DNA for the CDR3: TGTGCCAGCAGCCCGCCTGCGGGAGGATTTTACGAGCAGTACTTC. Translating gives CASSPPAGGFYEQYF.

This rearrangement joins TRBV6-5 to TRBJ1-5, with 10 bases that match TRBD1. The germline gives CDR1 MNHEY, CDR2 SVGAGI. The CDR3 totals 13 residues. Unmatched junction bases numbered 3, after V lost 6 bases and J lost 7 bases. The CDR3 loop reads CASRGQGNQPQHF. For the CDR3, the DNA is TGTGCCAGCAGGGGACAGGGGAACCAGCCCCAGCATTTT.

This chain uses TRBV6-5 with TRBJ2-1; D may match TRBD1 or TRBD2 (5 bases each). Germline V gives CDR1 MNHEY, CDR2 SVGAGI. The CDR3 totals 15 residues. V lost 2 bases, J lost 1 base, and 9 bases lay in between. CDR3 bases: TGTGCCAGCAGTTACCAGGGAGTATCCTACAATGAGCAGTTCTTC. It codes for CASSYQGVSYNEQFF.

The CDR3 region is CASSQSWDTQYF. CDR3 in DNA: TGTGCCAGCAGCCAGTCATGGGATACGCAGTATTTT. The V gene is TRBV2, the J gene TRBJ2-3; D call uncertain. The CDR3 has 12 residues. Per germline, CDR1 SNHLY and CDR2 FYNNEI. V lost 6 bases, J lost 6 bases, and 10 bases lay in between.

The CDR3 coding sequence is TGTGCCAGCTCACCAGGGGGACTAGCGGGAGTAAACGAGCAGTACTTC. Translation: CASSPGGLAGVNEQYF. The chain carries TRBV18 and TRBJ2-7, with 14 bases identical to TRBD2. Germline trimming cut 2 bases from V and 5 bases from J; bases unmatched to any gene: 5. Germline assignment: CDR1 KGHSH and CDR2 LQKENI. CDR3 length: 16 residues. Looking up the rest from reference TRBV18 and TRBJ2-7 gives the full variable domain: NAGVMQNPRHLVRRRGQEARLRCSPMKGHSHVYWYRQLPEEGLKFMVYLQKENIIDESGMPKERFSAEFPKEGPSILRIQQVVRGDSAAYFCASSPGGLAGVNEQYFGPGTRLTVT.

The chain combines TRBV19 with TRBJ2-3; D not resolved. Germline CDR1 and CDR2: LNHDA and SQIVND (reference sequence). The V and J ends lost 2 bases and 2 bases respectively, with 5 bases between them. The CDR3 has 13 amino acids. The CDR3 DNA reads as TGTGCCAGTAGTATACGGAACACAGATACGCAGTATTTT. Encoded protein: CASSIRNTDTQYF.

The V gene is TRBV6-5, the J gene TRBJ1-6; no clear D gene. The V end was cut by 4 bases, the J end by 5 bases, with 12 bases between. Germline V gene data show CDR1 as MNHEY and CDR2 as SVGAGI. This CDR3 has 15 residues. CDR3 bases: TGTGCCAGCAGTTCGGAAGGGTGGAATAATTCACCCCTCCACTTT. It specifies CASSSEGWNNSPLHF.

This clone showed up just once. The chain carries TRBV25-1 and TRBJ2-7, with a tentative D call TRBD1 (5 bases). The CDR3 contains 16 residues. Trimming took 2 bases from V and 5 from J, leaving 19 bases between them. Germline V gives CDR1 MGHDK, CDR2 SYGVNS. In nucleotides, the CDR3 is TGTGCCAGCAGTGAACAGGCAGGGATTGCTTCGGACGAGCAGTACTTC. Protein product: CASSEQAGIASDEQYF.

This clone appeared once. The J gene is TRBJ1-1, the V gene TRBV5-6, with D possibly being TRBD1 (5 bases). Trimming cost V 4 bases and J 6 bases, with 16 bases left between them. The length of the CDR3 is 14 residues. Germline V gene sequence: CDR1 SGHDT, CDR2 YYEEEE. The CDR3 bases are TGTGCCAGCAGCCGCCGGGACGTTGGCGCTGAAGCTTTCTTT. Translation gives CASSRRDVGAEAFF.

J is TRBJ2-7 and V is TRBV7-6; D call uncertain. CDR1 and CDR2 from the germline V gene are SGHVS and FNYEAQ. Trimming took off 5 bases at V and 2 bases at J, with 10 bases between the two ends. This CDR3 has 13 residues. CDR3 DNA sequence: TGTGCCAGCAGCAAAAATACAGCCTACGAGCAGTACTTC. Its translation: CASSKNTAYEQYF.